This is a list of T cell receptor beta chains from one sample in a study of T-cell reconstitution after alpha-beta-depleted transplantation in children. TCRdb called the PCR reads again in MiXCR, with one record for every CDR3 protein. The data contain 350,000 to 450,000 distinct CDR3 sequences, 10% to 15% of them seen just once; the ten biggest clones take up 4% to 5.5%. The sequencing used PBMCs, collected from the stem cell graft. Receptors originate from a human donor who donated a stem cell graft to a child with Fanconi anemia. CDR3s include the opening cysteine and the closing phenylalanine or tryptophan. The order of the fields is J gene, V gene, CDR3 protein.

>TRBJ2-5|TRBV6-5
CASSWSGGIGETQYF
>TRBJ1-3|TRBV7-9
CASSLGGSTGNTIYF
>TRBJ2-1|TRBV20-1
CSARAPSAYYNEQFF
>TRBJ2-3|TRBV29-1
CSAIGSGSTDTQYF
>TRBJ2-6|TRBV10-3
CAISESGASGANVLTF
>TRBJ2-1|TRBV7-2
CASSLAGAGGLTYNEQFF
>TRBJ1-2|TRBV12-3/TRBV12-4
CASSLTRGAGYTF
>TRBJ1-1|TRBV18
CASSPEGKYTEAFF
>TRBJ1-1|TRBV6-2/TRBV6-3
CASSYAGQGTEAFF
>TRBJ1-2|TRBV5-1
CASSAQPGTGSPGYTF
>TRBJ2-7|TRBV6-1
CASSAIRDLFSYEQYF
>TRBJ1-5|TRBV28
CASSRVAGERNQPQHF
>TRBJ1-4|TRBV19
CATSLGFFEKLFF
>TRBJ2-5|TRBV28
CASSSPVRLAQYQETQYF
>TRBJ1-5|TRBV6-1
CASRSGLLGPQHF
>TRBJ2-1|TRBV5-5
CASSLAIIPRDSQFF
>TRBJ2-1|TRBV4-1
CASSQPSDRQISQFF
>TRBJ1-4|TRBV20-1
CSARDPKGGEKLFF
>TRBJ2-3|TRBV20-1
CSARDTSGAGTDTQYF
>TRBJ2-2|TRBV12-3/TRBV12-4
CASSMGTSGGPTGELFF
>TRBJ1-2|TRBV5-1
CASSPPGGGYGYTF
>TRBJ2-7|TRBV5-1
CASSLGGQNLLDF
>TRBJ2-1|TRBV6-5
CASSEEGNEQFF
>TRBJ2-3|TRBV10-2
CASKKQAWVGDTQYF
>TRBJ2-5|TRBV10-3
CAISDNQGAETQYF
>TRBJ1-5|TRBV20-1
CSASTSNQPQHF
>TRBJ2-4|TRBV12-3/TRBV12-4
CASSKTSGGANIQYF
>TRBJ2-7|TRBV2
CASKLSNEQYF
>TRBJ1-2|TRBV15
CATSQGQYGYTF
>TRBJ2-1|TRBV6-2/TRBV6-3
CASSLAESSYNEQFF
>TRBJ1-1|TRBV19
CASNGATLDRGQFEAFF
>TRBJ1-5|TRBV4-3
CASSQDSLGQPQHF
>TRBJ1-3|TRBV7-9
CASTLWDSSGNTIYF
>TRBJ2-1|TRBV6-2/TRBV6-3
CASSYPSAVYNEQFF
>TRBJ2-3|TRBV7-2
CASSLGDGGSTDTQYF
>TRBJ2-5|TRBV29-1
CSVVDRQTQETQYF
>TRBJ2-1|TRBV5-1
CASSFGTARENEQFF
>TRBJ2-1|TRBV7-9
CASSLAQGGPYNEQFF
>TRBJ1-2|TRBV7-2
CASSLGLTPADGYTF
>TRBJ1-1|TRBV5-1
CASSFSREEAFF
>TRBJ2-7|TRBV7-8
CASSLWVSNNEQYF